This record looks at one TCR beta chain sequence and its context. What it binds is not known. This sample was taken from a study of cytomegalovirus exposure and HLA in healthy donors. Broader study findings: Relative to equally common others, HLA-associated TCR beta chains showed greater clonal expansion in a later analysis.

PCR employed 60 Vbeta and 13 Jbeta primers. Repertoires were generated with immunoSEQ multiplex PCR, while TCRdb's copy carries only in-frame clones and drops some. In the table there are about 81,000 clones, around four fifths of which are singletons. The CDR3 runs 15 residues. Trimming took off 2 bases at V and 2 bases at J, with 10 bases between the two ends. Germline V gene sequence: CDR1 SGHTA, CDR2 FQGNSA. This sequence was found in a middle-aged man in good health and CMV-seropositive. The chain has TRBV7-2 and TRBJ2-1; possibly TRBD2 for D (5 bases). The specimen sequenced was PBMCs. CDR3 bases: TGTGCCAGCAGCTTACTTCGGGGTACCTACAATGAGCAGTTCTTC. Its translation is CASSLLRGTYNEQFF.